The next 19 T cell receptor beta chains were all read from a single sample in a study of beta chain features in type 1 diabetes listed by TCRdb under 2018. Libraries were constructed by the immunoSEQ multiplex PCR assay. All of the isolated RNA was reverse transcribed with the High Capacity cDNA Reverse Transcription Kit, so expressed TCRB transcripts were sequenced. TCRdb took this table from immuneACCESS and kept in-frame rearrangements with V and J called. Such tables lack part of the clones; where checked against another copy, unresolved V genes explain under half of the gap, and the rest is unexplained. The sample contains 300,000 to 400,000 clones, approximately 13% of them found a single time. 0.015% of the sample rests with the top ten. The research as a whole found: A moderate but significant shortening of TCRB CDR3 length was observed in type 1 diabetes patients in all four CD4+ subsets.

Their antigen targets remain unknown. Material: naive CD4+ T cells from blood. The cell subset or site label of this sample denotes: true naive CD4+ T cells. These receptors were taken from a woman aged 18-35 years with type 1 diabetes.

This clone appeared a few times. This chain joins TRBV4-1 and TRBJ2-7; D is ambiguous. Germline CDR1 and CDR2: MGHRA and YSYEKL. The CDR3 loop spans 15 amino acids. Trimming took off 1 base at V and 4 bases at J, with 14 bases between the two ends. CDR3 in amino acids: CASSQGPFEEYEQYV. The CDR3 DNA reads TGCGCCAGCAGCCAAGGTCCATTCGAGGAGTACGAGCAGTACGTC.

This clone was seen a few times. The CDR3 sequence: CASSARGYEQFF. The DNA for the CDR3 is TGTGCCAGCAGTGCCAGGGGGTATGAGCAGTTCTTC. The chain uses TRBV28 and TRBJ2-1; 7 bases agree with TRBD1. Germline CDR1 reads MDHEN; CDR2 reads SYDVKM. J was trimmed by 8 bases and V by 5 bases; bases with no gene match: 3. The CDR3 contains 12 residues.

Only a few counts were recorded for this clone. The chain uses TRBV19 and TRBJ2-7, with 8 bases identical to TRBD1. The CDR3 has 15 amino acids. The J segment lost 7 bases and the V segment lost 2 bases, leaving 10 bases of the junction unmatched. Germline V gene lookup returns CDR1 LNHDA and CDR2 SQIVND (reference sequence). CDR3 sequence (DNA): TGTGCCAGTAGTATACCTGGACAGGGACTCTGGGAGCAGTACTTC. It is translated as CASSIPGQGLWEQYF.

V gene TRBV20-1 combines with J gene TRBJ2-1, with 8 bases that match TRBD2. CDR3 length equals 11 residues. The germline V gene has CDR1 DFQATT and CDR2 SNEGSKA (reference sequence). The J segment lost 11 bases and the V segment lost 6 bases, leaving 6 bases of the junction unmatched. The CDR3 here is CSARPSGQQFF. DNA of the CDR3: TGCAGTGCGCGACCTAGCGGGCAGCAGTTCTTC.

The table lists this clone with a few counts. The chain employs TRBV5-1 and TRBJ2-5, with 10 bases lining up with TRBD2. CDR1 is SGHRS and CDR2 is YFSETQ in the germline V gene. This CDR3 region has 15 residues. Trimming removed 1 base from V and 5 bases from J; junction bases left unmatched: 5. The CDR3, as DNA: TGCGCCAGCAGCTTGTCTAGCGGGAGTCGGGAGACCCAGTACTTC. As protein: CASSLSSGSRETQYF.

This chain joins TRBV27 and TRBJ1-4; D is ambiguous. Deletions cut 6 bases from V and 0 bases from J, with 11 bases between. Germline CDR1 reads MNHEY; CDR2 reads SMNVEV (reference sequence). The CDR3 consists of 15 residues. DNA of the CDR3: TGTGCCAGCAGACCCTACAGAGCAACTAATGAAAAACTGTTTTTT. It specifies CASRPYRATNEKLFF.

This clone was seen a few times. The V and J genes are TRBV29-1 and TRBJ1-2; D is possibly TRBD1 (5 bases). The CDR3 totals 14 residues. Trimming stripped 3 bases from V and 5 bases from J, with 16 bases between. Germline CDR1 SQVTM, CDR2 ANQGSEA. The CDR3 DNA is TGCAGCGTTGATGGCAGGGAAGAAAGATATGGCTACACCTTC. Protein: CSVDGREERYGYTF.

This clone was counted a few times. The V call is TRBV7-9, the J call TRBJ2-1; 10 bases align to TRBD2. V lost 1 base, J lost 9 bases, and 6 bases stayed unmatched. Per germline, CDR1 SEHNR and CDR2 FQNEAQ (reference sequence). CDR3 size: 15 residues. CDR3 coding DNA: TGTGCCAGCAGCTTAGGTGCTAGCGGGAGCCTTGAGCAGTTCTTC. This sequence encodes CASSLGASGSLEQFF. Using reference TRBV7-9 and TRBJ2-1 for the parts outside the CDR3, the full variable domain is DTGVSQNPRHKITKRGQNVTFRCDPISEHNRLYWYRQTLGQGPEFLTYFQNEAQLEKSRLLSDRFSAERPKGSFSTLEIQRTEQGDSAMYLCASSLGASGSLEQFFGPGTRLTVL.

There are a few counts of this clone. The same CDR3 is also encoded by other DNA sequences in this sample. The gene calls are TRBV5-1 and TRBJ2-1; 10 nucleotides align to TRBD2. From germline, CDR1 is SGHRS and CDR2 YFSETQ. V dropped 0 bases and J dropped 6; count of bases not matched to a gene: 3. The CDR3 loop spans 15 amino acids. The CDR3 DNA sequence: TGCGCCAGCAGCTTGGGCCTAGCGGGAGCCAATGAGCAGTTCTTC. Protein product: CASSLGLAGANEQFF.

This clone was counted only a few times. The J gene is TRBJ2-1, the V gene TRBV4-3, with 7 bases identical to TRBD2. The J segment lost 1 base and the V segment lost 0 bases, leaving 3 bases of the junction unmatched. The germline gives CDR1 LGHNA, CDR2 YSLEER. The CDR3 consists of 16 residues. CDR3: CASSQEASGSYNEQFF. CDR3 nucleotides: TGCGCCAGCAGCCAAGAGGCTAGCGGATCCTACAATGAGCAGTTCTTC.

This clone occurred a few times. The chain combines TRBV29-1 with TRBJ2-3; 8 nucleotides line up with TRBD2. With V trimmed by 4 bases and J by 5 bases, 8 bases remained unmatched. Looked up from germline, CDR1 is SQVTM and CDR2 is ANQGSEA. This CDR3 comprises 14 residues. The CDR3 reads CSVGLAGLRDTQYF. The DNA for the CDR3 is TGCAGCGTTGGGCTAGCGGGCCTCCGAGATACGCAGTATTTT.

In its sample, this clone was seen a few times. CDR3 region: CSVASTINTEAFF. The CDR3 DNA sequence: TGCAGCGTGGCCTCCACCATTAACACTGAAGCTTTCTTT. This chain links TRBV29-1 with TRBJ1-1; D call uncertain. The CDR3 totals 13 residues. Germline V gives CDR1 SQVTM, CDR2 ANQGSEA. Trimming took 6 bases from V and 2 from J, leaving 13 bases between them.

This clone was found a few times. The chain recombines TRBV7-2 with TRBJ2-7, with 7 bases lining up with TRBD1. V gave up 5 bases and J gave up 2 bases; unmatched junction bases: 6. CDR3 length: 14 amino acids. Germline loops: CDR1 SGHTA, CDR2 FQGNSA. The CDR3 DNA reads as TGTGCCAGCAGCATCAAGACAGGGCCCTACGAGCAGTACTTC. This translates into CASSIKTGPYEQYF. The complete variable domain, with remaining parts taken from reference TRBV7-2 and TRBJ2-7, reads GAGVSQSPSNKVTEKGKDVELRCDPISGHTALYWYRQSLGQGLEFLIYFQGNSAPDKSGLPSDRFSAERTGGSVSTLTIQRTQQEDSAVYLCASSIKTGPYEQYFGPGTRLTVT.

This clone was observed a few times. The rearrangement links TRBV11-3 to TRBJ2-1; 12 nucleotides line up with TRBD2. Germline values: CDR1 SGHNT, CDR2 YENEEA. With V trimmed by 1 base and J by 8 bases, 9 bases remained unmatched. This CDR3 has 17 amino acids. CDR3 in amino acids: CASSLVSSGRAGDEQFF. The CDR3 DNA reads TGTGCCAGCAGCTTAGTGTCTAGCGGGAGGGCGGGAGATGAGCAGTTCTTC.

V and J are TRBV19 and TRBJ2-5, with D tentatively TRBD1 (6 bases). Germline V gene data show CDR1 as LNHDA and CDR2 as SQIVND (reference sequence). The length of the CDR3 is 15 residues. Trimming pared 5 bases from V and 2 bases from J, leaving 15 bases between. The CDR3, as DNA: TGTGCCAGTAGTGGCCAGGGGTGGGATCAAGAGACCCAGTACTTC. Translating it yields CASSGQGWDQETQYF.

V gene TRBV30 combines with J gene TRBJ2-1, with D unresolved. The V end was cut by 0 bases, the J end by 5 bases, with 8 bases between. The CDR3 is made up of 13 amino acids. Germline CDR1 is GTSNPN and CDR2 is SVGIG (reference sequence). CDR3 residues: CAWSVRLNNEQFF. The DNA of the CDR3 is TGTGCCTGGAGTGTGCGACTGAACAATGAGCAGTTCTTC.

This clone has more than one count but fewer than ten. The chain carries TRBV13 and TRBJ2-2; 8 bases match TRBD1. The length of the CDR3 is 13 residues. V lost 5 bases to trimming and J lost 6 bases; unmatched junction nucleotides: 2. Germline V gene data show CDR1 as PRHDT and CDR2 as FYEKMQ (reference sequence). The CDR3 region is CASSQGAAGELFF. CDR3 coding DNA: TGTGCCAGCAGCCAGGGGGCAGCCGGGGAGCTGTTTTTT.

This clone was picked up a small number of times. The V gene is TRBV7-9, the J gene TRBJ2-6, with D possibly TRBD1 on 6 matching bases. This CDR3 has 16 amino acids. Germline V gene lookup returns CDR1 SEHNR and CDR2 FQNEAQ (reference sequence). Trimming took 5 bases from V and 5 from J, leaving 16 bases between them. CDR3 sequence (DNA): TGTGCCAGCAGCCTAGACCGGGACACTCGGGCCAACGTCCTGACTTTC. Its translation: CASSLDRDTRANVLTF.

V gene TRBV5-4 combines with J gene TRBJ2-1; a weak D match, TRBD2 (6 bases). The CDR3 is made up of 16 amino acids. Germline values: CDR1 SGHNT, CDR2 YYREEE (reference sequence). With 0 bases removed from V and 3 bases from J, the gap between germline ends came to 13 bases. CDR3 DNA sequence: TGTGCCAGCAGCTTGGGTCGGACTACAATCTACAATGAGCAGTTCTTC. It specifies CASSLGRTTIYNEQFF.